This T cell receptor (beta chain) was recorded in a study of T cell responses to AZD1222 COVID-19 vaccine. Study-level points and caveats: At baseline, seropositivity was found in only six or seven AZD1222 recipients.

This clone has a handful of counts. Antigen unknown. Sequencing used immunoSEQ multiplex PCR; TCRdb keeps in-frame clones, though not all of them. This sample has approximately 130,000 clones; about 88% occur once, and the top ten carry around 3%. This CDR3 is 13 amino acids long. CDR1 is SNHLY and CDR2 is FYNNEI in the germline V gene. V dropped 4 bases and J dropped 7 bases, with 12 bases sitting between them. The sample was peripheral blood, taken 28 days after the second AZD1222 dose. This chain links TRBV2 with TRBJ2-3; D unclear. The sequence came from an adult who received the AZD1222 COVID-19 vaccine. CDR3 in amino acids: CASSVGLRNTQYF. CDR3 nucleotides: TGTGCCAGCAGTGTGGGCCTGCGGAATACGCAGTATTTT.